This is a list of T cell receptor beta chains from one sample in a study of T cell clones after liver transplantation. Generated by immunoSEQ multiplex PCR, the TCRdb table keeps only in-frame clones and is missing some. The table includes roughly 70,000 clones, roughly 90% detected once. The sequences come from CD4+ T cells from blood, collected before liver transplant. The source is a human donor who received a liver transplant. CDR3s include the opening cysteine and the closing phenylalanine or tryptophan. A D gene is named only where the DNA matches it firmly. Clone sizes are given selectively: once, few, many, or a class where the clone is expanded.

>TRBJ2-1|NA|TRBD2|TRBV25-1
TGTGCCAGCAGTGAATATAGCGCGGGAGGGTACAATGAGCAGTTCTTC
CASSEYSAGGYNEQFF
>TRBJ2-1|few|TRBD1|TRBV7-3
TGTGCCAGCAGCCCGCCAGGGGGCGGCAATGAGCAGTTCTTC
CASSPPGGGNEQFF
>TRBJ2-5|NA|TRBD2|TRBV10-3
TGTGCCATCAGTGAAAGTAGCGGGAGGGGAGAGACCCAGTACTTC
CAISESSGRGETQYF
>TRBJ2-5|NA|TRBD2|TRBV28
TGTGCCAGCATTGGAGTAGGGCGGGAGAGGGAGACCCAGTACTTC
CASIGVGRERETQYF
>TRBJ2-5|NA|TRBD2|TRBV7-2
TGTGCCAGCAGCTATTCTAGCGGGAGGGCACAAGAGACCCAGTACTTC
CASSYSSGRAQETQYF
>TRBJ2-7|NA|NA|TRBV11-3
TGTGCCAGCAGCTTCGGTTCCCACGAGCAGTACTTC
CASSFGSHEQYF
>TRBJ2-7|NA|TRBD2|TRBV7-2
TGTGCCAGCAGCCCAAAAGGGGCATCTAGCGGGAGGATGCCCGAGCAGTACTTC
CASSPKGASSGRMPEQYF
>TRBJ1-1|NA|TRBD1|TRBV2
TGTGCCAGCAGTCGGGACAGGGAGGCCGAAGCTTTCTTT
CASSRDREAEAFF
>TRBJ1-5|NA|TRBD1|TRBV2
TGTGCCAGCAGTGTCGGACAGGAGTCGAGCAATCAGCCCCAGCATTTT
CASSVGQESSNQPQHF
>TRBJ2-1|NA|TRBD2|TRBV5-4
TGTGCCAGCAGCACGGGACTAGCGGGAGTCTACAATGAGCAGTTCTTC
CASSTGLAGVYNEQFF
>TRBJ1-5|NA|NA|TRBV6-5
TGTGCCAGCAATGTTGGGATTGGAAGCAATCAGCCCCAGCATTTT
CASNVGIGSNQPQHF
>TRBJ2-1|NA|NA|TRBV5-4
TGTGCCAGCAGCTTCTACAATGAGCAGTTCTTC
CASSFYNEQFF
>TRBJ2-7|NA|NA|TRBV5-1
TGCGCCAGCAGCTTTGAGACACCTCCCTACGAGCAGTACTTC
CASSFETPPYEQYF
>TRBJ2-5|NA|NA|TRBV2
TGTGCCAGCAGTGAAGGGGAAGAGACCCAGTACTTC
CASSEGEETQYF
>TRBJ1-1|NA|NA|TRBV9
TGTGCCAGCAGCGTAGATCCAGGGACTGAAGCTTTCTTT
CASSVDPGTEAFF
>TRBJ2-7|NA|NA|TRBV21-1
TGTGCCAGCAGCACGGGACTAGCGGAACCCTACGAGCAGTACTTC
CASSTGLAEPYEQYF
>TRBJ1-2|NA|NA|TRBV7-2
TGTGCCAGCAGCTTATCAGGACAGCACTATGGCTACACCTTC
CASSLSGQHYGYTF
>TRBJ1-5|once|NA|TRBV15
TGTGCCACCAGCAGAGAAGATGGATTCGGGGCCCAGCATTTT
CATSREDGFGAQHF
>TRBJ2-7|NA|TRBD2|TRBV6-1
TGTGCCAGCAGTTCACCGGGACTAGCGGTGGAGCAGTACTTC
CASSSPGLAVEQYF
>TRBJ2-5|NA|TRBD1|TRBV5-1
TGCGCCAGCAGCTTGGAGGGACAGGGATTTGGAGAGACCCAGTACTTC
CASSLEGQGFGETQYF
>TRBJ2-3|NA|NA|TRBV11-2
TGTGCCAGCAGCTTAGGGGCAGGAGGTACCGGGAGCACAGATACGCAGTATTTT
CASSLGAGGTGSTDTQYF
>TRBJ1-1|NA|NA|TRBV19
TGTGCCAGTATCAAACGGGACCTAGCTTTCTTT
CASIKRDLAFF
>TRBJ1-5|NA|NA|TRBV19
TGTGCCAGTAGTCTGACCGGTCAGCCCCAGCATTTT
CASSLTGQPQHF
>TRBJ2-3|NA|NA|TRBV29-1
TGCAGCGTTGCCAGGCTGTCAGATACGCAGTATTTT
CSVARLSDTQYF
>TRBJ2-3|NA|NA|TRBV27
TGTGCCAGCAGTTTATCGGGCGGGGGCGAGTATACGCAGTATTTT
CASSLSGGGEYTQYF
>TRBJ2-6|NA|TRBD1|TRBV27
TGTGCCAGCAGTTTAGGGCCGAGGTCGGGACAGGATCGCTCTGGGGCCAACGTCCTGACTTTC
CASSLGPRSGQDRSGANVLTF
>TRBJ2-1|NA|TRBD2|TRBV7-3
TGTGCCAGCAGCTTGACTAGCAGCAATGAGCAGTTCTTC
CASSLTSSNEQFF
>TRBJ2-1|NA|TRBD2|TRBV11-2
TGTGCCAGCAGCTTGGCGGGGGACTACAATGAGCAGTTCTTC
CASSLAGDYNEQFF
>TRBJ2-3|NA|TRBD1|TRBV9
TGTGCCAGCAGCGGAGGACAGGGGGGCACAGATACGCAGTATTTT
CASSGGQGGTDTQYF
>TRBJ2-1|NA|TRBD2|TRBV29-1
TGCAGCGTTGCGGGCGGGAGAGAGACCAATGAGCAGTTCTTC
CSVAGGRETNEQFF
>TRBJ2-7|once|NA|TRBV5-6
TGTGCCAGCAGCTTGTTGGGTGCGGGCTCCGGGCTGGGCGAGCAGTACTTC
CASSLLGAGSGLGEQYF
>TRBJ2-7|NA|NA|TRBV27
TGTGCCAGCAGTTTGTCAGGGGCCTACGAGCAGTACTTC
CASSLSGAYEQYF
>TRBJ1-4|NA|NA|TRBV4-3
TGCGCCAGCAGCCCGAACCGAGAAAAACTGTTTTTT
CASSPNREKLFF
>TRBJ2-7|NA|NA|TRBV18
TGTGCCAGCTCAAAAACAGGTTCCTACGAGCAGTACTTC
CASSKTGSYEQYF
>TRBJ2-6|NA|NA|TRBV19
TGTGCCAGTAGTAAGGTTGTGGACGGAACCTCTGGGGCCAACGTCCTGACTTTC
CASSKVVDGTSGANVLTF
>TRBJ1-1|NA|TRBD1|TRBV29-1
TGCAGCGTTGAGACAGGGGGCAATTTGAACACTGAAGCTTTCTTT
CSVETGGNLNTEAFF
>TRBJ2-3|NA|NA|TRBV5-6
TGTGCCAGCAGAGAGGCGGCTAGCACAGATACGCAGTATTTT
CASREAASTDTQYF
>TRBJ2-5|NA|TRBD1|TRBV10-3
TGTGCCATCAATTCGGGACAGGGTGGTCAAGAGACCCAGTACTTC
CAINSGQGGQETQYF
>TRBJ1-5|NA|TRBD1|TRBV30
TGTGCCTGGAGCACGGGACAGCCTCAGCCCCAGCATTTT
CAWSTGQPQPQHF
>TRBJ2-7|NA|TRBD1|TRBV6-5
TGTGCCAGCAGTCATGGGACAGCCAACTACGAGCAGTACTTC
CASSHGTANYEQYF
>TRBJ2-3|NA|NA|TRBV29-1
TGCAGCGTTGAGAACACTTTAAGGGGTTCCGGCCCCACAGATACGCAGTATTTT
CSVENTLRGSGPTDTQYF
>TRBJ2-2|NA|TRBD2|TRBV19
TGTGCCAGTACCAAATGGACGACTAGCGGGAGAGCGAACACCGGGGAGCTGTTTTTT
CASTKWTTSGRANTGELFF
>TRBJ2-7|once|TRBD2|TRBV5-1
TGCGCCAGCAGCTTTGGACTAGCGGACGCCTACGAGCAGTACTTC
CASSFGLADAYEQYF
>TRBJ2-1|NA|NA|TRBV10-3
TGTGCCATCAGTGAACGTGCCGTCTCGAATGAGCAGTTCTTC
CAISERAVSNEQFF
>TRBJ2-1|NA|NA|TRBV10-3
TGTGCCATCAGTGAGTCAACGGGGGCCTCCTACAATGAGCAGTTCTTC
CAISESTGASYNEQFF
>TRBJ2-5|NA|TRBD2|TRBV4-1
TGCGCCAGCAGCCAAGAGAGAGGACTAGCGGTCCAAGAGACCCAGTACTTC
CASSQERGLAVQETQYF
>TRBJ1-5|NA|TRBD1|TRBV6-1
TGTGCCAGCAGGGAAAAGGGTGGTCAGGGGGTTGATCAGCCCCAGCATTTT
CASREKGGQGVDQPQHF
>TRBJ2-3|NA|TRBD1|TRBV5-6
TGTGCCAGCAGCCTTCCCGGGACAGGGTCAGATACGCAGTATTTT
CASSLPGTGSDTQYF
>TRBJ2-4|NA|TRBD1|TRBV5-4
TGTGCCAGCAGTTACGACAGGGAAGGCATTCAGTACTTC
CASSYDREGIQYF
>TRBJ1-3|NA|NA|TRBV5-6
TGTGCCAGCAGCCTCAGGGGAAACACCATATATTTT
CASSLRGNTIYF
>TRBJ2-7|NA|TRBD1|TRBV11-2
TGTGCCAGCAGCGCAGACAGGGGAACCTACGAGCAGTACTTC
CASSADRGTYEQYF
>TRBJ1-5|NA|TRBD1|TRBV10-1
TGCGCCAGCAGTGCCGGACAGGGGATAGGACAGCCCCAGCATTTT
CASSAGQGIGQPQHF
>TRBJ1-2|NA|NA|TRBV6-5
TGTGCCAGCAGTTACTCTTACTGGGCCGGCTACACCTTC
CASSYSYWAGYTF
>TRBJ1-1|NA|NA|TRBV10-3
TGTGCCATCAGAAGCTCAGGGCAGAACACTGAAGCTTTCTTT
CAIRSSGQNTEAFF
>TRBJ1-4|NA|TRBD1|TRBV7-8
TGTGCCAGCAGCTTAGCCGGCAGGGGGCATGAAAAACTGTTTTTT
CASSLAGRGHEKLFF
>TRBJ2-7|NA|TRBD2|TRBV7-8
TGTGCCAGCAGCTTAGGACTAGCGGGAGGGCAACGAGAGCAGTACTTC
CASSLGLAGGQREQYF
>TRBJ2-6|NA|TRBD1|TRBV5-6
TGTGCCAGCAGTAGGACAGGGACTGGGGCCAACGTCCTGACTTTC
CASSRTGTGANVLTF